Following are 3 T cell receptor beta chains from one sample sequenced in a study of Ad26.COV2.S vaccination and SARS-CoV-2 variants. Using immunoSEQ multiplex PCR, the repertoire was profiled, and TCRdb retains in-frame clones only, with some absent. Of about 180,000 clones in the sample, 87% were seen once. The material was peripheral blood, obtained after recovery from COVID-19. These receptor sequences come from a human donor who had recovered from COVID-19.

The rearrangement links TRBV5-8 to TRBJ2-3; unclear D gene. V was trimmed by 4 bases and J by 1 base, leaving 25 bases between them. The CDR3 covers 19 residues. The germline V gene has CDR1 SGHTS and CDR2 YDEGEE. In nucleotides, the CDR3 is TGTGCCAGCAGCCCGTCAAGAAAAGGCAGCGCCGAAGGCACAGATACGCAGTATTTT. Translating it yields CASSPSRKGSAEGTDTQYF.

The chain is built from TRBV3-1 (or the pseudogene TRBV3-2) and TRBJ2-1, with 10 positions matching TRBD2. Germline V gives CDR1 LGHDT, CDR2 YNNKEL (reference sequence). The CDR3 is 14 residues long. The V segment lost 6 bases and the J segment 2 bases; nucleotides outside the gene matches: 1. DNA for the CDR3: TGTGCCAGCAGTAGCGGGAGGACCTACAATGAGCAGTTCTTC. This translates into CASSSGRTYNEQFF.

This clone was found once. This sequence joins TRBV5-4 and TRBJ2-2; the match to TRBD2 covers 10 bases. The CDR3 sequence is 15 residues long. Germline CDR1 SGHNT, CDR2 YYREEE (reference sequence). J was trimmed by 2 bases and V by 4 bases; bases with no gene match: 2. CDR3 in amino acids: CASSPSGRNTGELFF. In nucleotides, the CDR3 is TGTGCCAGCAGCCCTAGCGGGAGAAACACCGGGGAGCTGTTTTTT.